The 9 T cell receptor beta chains presented below share a single source sample, sequenced in a study of T cells in Graves' hyperthyroidism and ophthalmopathy. Amplification yielded TCR beta CDR3 regions, with RNA transcripts as the source. The primer set for the first-round RT-PCR of the TCR CDR3 was HTBI. MiXCR was run by TCRdb on the multiplex PCR reads, yielding one entry per CDR3 protein. Of roughly 500,000 distinct CDR3 sequences listed, 22% are singletons. Sequenced: blood. The source of these receptors is a woman in her 70s with Graves' ophthalmopathy.

The CDR3, as DNA: TGTGCCTGGAGTGTACGACTAGCGCTCTCCTACAATGAGCAGTTCTTC. Protein product: CAWSVRLALSYNEQFF. The genes are TRBV30 and TRBJ2-1, with 8 bases that match TRBD2. V was pared by 0 bases and J by 0 bases, with 4 bases of the junction left unmatched. This CDR3 is built from 16 residues. Germline CDR1 is GTSNPN and CDR2 is SVGIG (reference sequence).

This chain joins TRBV6-2 or TRBV6-3 and TRBJ2-5; 8 bases agree with TRBD1. The trim removed 6 bases at V and 5 bases at J, leaving 11 bases unmatched. The length of the CDR3 is 15 residues. CDR1 MNHEY and CDR2 SVGEGT come from the germline V gene. Here the CDR3 DNA reads TGTGCCAGCAGCCGTATCAGGGGGCGAGGGGAGACCCAGTACTTC. Residues: CASSRIRGRGETQYF.

This clonotype has just a few counts. The chain is built from TRBV5-1 and TRBJ2-2; D tentatively fits TRBD1 or TRBD2 (5 bases each). Trimming pared 4 bases from V and 3 bases from J, leaving 13 bases between. This CDR3 spans 15 amino acids. Germline CDR1 reads SGHRS; CDR2 reads YFSETQ. The CDR3 region has the DNA TGCGCCAGCAGCCCACCGGGACCGGACACCGGGGAGCTGTTTTTT. Its translation is CASSPPGPDTGELFF.

The sample holds a few counts of this clonotype. V is TRBV10-3 and J is TRBJ2-3; D possibly corresponds to TRBD2 (6 bases). The V gene's germline CDR1 is ENHRY and CDR2 SYGVKD. Trimming took 8 bases from V and 2 from J, leaving 8 bases between them. The CDR3 spans 12 residues. The CDR3 DNA reads as TGTGCCATCGGGGGGAACACAGATACGCAGTATTTT. Protein product: CAIGGNTDTQYF.

Ten or more counts support this clonotype. The chain uses TRBV6-2 or TRBV6-3 and TRBJ1-1; no firm D call. Deletions cut 3 bases from V and 7 bases from J, with 9 bases between. In germline, CDR1 is MNHEY, CDR2 SVGEGT. CDR3 length equals 12 residues. The CDR3, as DNA: TGTGCCAGCAGTTATAGCGGGCTTGAAGCTTTCTTT. It codes for CASSYSGLEAFF.

This chain links TRBV3-1 with TRBJ2-1, with D perhaps TRBD1 (5 bases). Germline CDR1 and CDR2: LGHDT and YNNKEL (reference sequence). The V gene lost 3 bases and the J gene lost 12 bases, with 18 bases spanning the gap. The length of the CDR3 is 14 residues. CDR3 bases: TGTGCCAGCAGCCAGGACACGCGTTGGTGGTCGCAGTTCTTC. Amino acid sequence: CASSQDTRWWSQFF.

The table lists this clonotype with many counts. This chain connects TRBV11-1 to TRBJ2-7; a possible D gene is TRBD2 (6 bases). This CDR3 spans 14 amino acids. CDR1 SGHAT and CDR2 FQDESV come from the germline V gene (reference sequence). V dropped 1 base and J dropped 6 bases, with 13 bases sitting between them. CDR3 loop: CASSLVLIGSEQYF. CDR3 in DNA: TGTGCCAGCAGCTTAGTTCTAATCGGGAGCGAGCAGTACTTC. Supplemented by reference TRBV11-1 and TRBJ2-7, the full variable domain reads EAEVAQSPRYKITEKSQAVAFWCDPISGHATLYWYRQILGQGPELLVQFQDESVVDDSQLPKDRFSAERLKGVDSTLKIQPAELGDSAMYLCASSLVLIGSEQYFGPGTRLTVT.

This clonotype was observed once. V gene TRBV27 combines with J gene TRBJ2-2; TRBD1 might be the D (6 bases). V lost 2 bases and J 7 bases, leaving 11 bases between the germline ends. The germline CDR1 and CDR2 sequences are MNHEY and SMNVEV (reference sequence). CDR3 length equals 14 residues. The CDR3 DNA reads as TGTGCCAGCAGTTTACCTTTAGGGGGCGGGGAGCTGTTTTTT. This encodes CASSLPLGGGELFF.

This clonotype appeared a few times. This chain connects TRBV28 to TRBJ2-4, with TRBD1 identical over 9 bases. This CDR3 is built from 14 residues. Germline V gene sequence: CDR1 MDHEN, CDR2 SYDVKM. Germline trimming cut 5 bases from V and 8 bases from J; bases unmatched to any gene: 7. The DNA for the CDR3 is TGTGCCAGCAGTCCACCGGGACAGGGCTACATTCAGTACTTC. Translated: CASSPPGQGYIQYF.